What follows is one T cell receptor beta chain and its context. The antigen is undetermined. This entry belongs to a study of early T cells in non-severe SARS-CoV-2 infection. Study overall: With bulk RNA from unsorted whole blood as input, sequencing yielded unpaired chains. Overall study findings and caveats: VDJdb matches were skewed toward anti-spike CD8 T cell responses.

Trimming pared 4 bases from V and 1 base from J, leaving 14 bases between. CDR1 and CDR2 from the germline V gene are MNHNS and SASEGT. There are 16 residues in the CDR3. The TCR library protocol was used to attach unique molecular identifiers. These identifiers were attached to individual cDNA molecules. In TCRdb, the 5' RACE reads were re-called with MiXCR into one record per CDR3 protein. The sample comprises approximately 77,000 distinct CDR3 sequences, 15% of which are singletons, and roughly 12% rests with the top ten. This rearrangement joins TRBV6-1 to TRBJ1-5; tentative D call: TRBD1 (5 bases). The sample taken for sequencing was whole blood. The clonotype originates from an adult who was a healthcare worker with PCR-confirmed SARS-CoV-2 infection or an uninfected control (not recorded which). The CDR3 DNA follows: TGTGCCAGCAGTGGACCCGACAGATTAAGCAATCAGCCCCAGCATTTT. Encoded protein: CASSGPDRLSNQPQHF.